The clone carrying this T cell receptor beta chain has at least ten counts. The antigen remains unidentified. Each CDR3 protein gets one entry after TCRdb re-called the reads with MiXCR. Here the sample spans approximately 320,000 distinct CDR3 sequences, 8% to 9.5% being singletons. The data derive from a study of T cell repertoires in cytomegalovirus infection. Overall study context: Indications came from public TCR beta signatures; they pointed to CMV infection and to a matching HLA type.

Study-level points and caveats: Accumulated public TCR beta family frequency recognized individuals carrying CMV together with the relevant HLA. Ex vivo, HLA-C-restricted CMV-specific TCR beta clonotypes prevailed over the rest of the response.

The CDR3 is 13 amino acids. V lost 5 bases, J lost 14 bases, and 18 bases lay in between. Per the germline V gene, CDR1 is SGHTA and CDR2 is FQGNSA. This TCR was recovered from a human donor in good health (CMV status not recorded). Some clones in this sample may be carry-over from other donors' samples. The sequenced sample was PBMCs. The V call is TRBV7-2, the J call TRBJ1-4; tentatively, D is TRBD1 (5 bases). This chain's CDR3 is CASSIDRGEWLFF. CDR3 nucleotide sequence: TGTGCCAGCAGCATCGATAGAGGGGAATGGCTGTTTTTT. The variable domain in full, completed from reference TRBV7-2 and TRBJ1-4, reads GAGVSQSPSNKVTEKGKDVELRCDPISGHTALYWYRQSLGQGLEFLIYFQGNSAPDKSGLPSDRFSAERTGGSVSTLTIQRTQQEDSAVYLCASSIDRGEWLFFGSGTQLSVL.